Listed here is a single TCR beta chain. The junction and the germline gene differ at one end; a read error may be behind it. The data were obtained in a study of control samples from healthy donors and cancer patients. The method was immunoSEQ multiplex PCR; TCRdb's version includes in-frame clones alone and lacks a portion of them. The table has about 22,000 clones, 83% seen once. The length of the CDR3 is 13 residues. CDR1 and CDR2 (germline): SSHAT, FNYEAQ (reference sequence). The chain has TRBV7-7 and TRBJ2-5; D may be TRBD1 (6 bases). The sequenced sample was PBMCs. The TCR sequence derives from a man in his sixties with head and neck cancer. CDR3 sequence reads: CASSRRGRETQYF. CDR3 DNA: TGTGCTAGCAGCCGCAGGGGAAGAGAGACCCAGTACTTC.